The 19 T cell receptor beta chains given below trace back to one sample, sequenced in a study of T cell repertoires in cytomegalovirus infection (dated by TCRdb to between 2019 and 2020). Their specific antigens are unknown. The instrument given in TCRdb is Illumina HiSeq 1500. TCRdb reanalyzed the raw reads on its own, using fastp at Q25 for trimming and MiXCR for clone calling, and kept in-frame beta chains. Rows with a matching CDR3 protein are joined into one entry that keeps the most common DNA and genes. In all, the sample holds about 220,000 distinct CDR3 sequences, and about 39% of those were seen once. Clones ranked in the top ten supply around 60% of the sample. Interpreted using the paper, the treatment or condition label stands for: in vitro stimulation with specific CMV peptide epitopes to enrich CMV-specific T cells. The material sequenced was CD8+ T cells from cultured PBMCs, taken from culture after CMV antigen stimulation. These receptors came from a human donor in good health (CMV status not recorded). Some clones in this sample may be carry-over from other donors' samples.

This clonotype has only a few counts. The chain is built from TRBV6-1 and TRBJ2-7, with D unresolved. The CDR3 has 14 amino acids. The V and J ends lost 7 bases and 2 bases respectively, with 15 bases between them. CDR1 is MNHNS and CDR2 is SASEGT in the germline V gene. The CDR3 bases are TGTGCCAGCACCGAACCCGACTCCACCTACGAGCAGTACTTC. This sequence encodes CASTEPDSTYEQYF.

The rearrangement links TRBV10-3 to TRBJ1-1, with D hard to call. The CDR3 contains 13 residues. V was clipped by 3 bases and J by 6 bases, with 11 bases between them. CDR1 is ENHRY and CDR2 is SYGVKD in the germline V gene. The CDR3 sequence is CAISDPGRAEAFF. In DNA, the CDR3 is TGTGCCATCAGTGACCCCGGGAGGGCTGAAGCTTTCTTT.

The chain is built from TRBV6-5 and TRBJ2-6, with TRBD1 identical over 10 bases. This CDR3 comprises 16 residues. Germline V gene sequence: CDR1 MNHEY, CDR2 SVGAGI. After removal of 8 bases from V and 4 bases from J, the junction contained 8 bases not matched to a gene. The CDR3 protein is CASGRDRGSGANVLTF. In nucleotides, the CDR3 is TGTGCCAGCGGCCGGGACAGGGGATCCGGGGCCAACGTCCTGACTTTC.

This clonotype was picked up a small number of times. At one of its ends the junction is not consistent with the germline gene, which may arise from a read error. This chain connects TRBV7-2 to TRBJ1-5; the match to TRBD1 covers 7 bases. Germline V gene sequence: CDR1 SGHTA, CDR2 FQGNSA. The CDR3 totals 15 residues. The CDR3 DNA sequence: TGTGCCAGCAGCCCCGGGACAGATAGCAATCAGCCACAGCATTTT. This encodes CASSPGTDSNQPQHF.

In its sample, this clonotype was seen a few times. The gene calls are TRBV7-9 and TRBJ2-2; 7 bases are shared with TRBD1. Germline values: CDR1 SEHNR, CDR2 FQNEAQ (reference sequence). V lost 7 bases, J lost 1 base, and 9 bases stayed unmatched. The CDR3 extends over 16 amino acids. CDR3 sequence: CASNTLGQMNTGELFF. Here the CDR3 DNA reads TGTGCCAGCAACACCCTGGGACAGATGAACACCGGGGAGCTGTTTTTT.

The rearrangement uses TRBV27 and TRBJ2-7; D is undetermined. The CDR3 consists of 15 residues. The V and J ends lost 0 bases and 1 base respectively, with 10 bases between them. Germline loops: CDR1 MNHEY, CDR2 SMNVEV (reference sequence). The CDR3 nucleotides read TGTGCCAGCAGTTTATCGATGGCAGGTTCCTACGAGCAGTACTTC. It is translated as CASSLSMAGSYEQYF.

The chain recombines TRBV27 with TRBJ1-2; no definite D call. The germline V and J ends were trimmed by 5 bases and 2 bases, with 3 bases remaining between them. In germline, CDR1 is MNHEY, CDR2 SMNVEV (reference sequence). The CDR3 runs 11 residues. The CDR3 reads CASSDNYGYTF. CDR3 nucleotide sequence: TGTGCCAGCAGTGACAACTATGGCTACACCTTC.

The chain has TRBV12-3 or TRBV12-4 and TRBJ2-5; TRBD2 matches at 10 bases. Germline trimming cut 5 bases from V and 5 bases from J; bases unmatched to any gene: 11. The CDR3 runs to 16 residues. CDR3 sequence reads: CASSRRAGGPGETQYF. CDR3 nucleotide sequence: TGTGCCAGCAGTCGACGAGCGGGAGGGCCGGGGGAGACCCAGTACTTC.

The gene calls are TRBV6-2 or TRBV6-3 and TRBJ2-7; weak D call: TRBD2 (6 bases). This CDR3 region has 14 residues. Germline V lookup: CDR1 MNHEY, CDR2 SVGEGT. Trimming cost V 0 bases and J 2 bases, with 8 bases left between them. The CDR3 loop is CASSYSGLPYEQYF. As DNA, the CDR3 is TGTGCCAGCAGTTACTCCGGACTACCCTACGAGCAGTACTTC.

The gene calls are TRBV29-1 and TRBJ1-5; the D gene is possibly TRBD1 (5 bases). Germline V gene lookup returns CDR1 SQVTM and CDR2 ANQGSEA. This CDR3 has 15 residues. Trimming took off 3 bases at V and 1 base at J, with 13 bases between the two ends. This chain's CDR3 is CSVEAGKRSNQPQHF. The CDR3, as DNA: TGCAGCGTTGAGGCAGGGAAGAGGAGCAATCAGCCCCAGCATTTT.

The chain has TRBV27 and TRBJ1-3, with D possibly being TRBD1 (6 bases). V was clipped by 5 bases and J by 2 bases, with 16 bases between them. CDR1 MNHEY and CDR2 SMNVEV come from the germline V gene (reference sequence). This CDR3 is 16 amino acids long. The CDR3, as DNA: TGTGCCAGCAGTCCCTCGGGGGCACCCCCTGGAAACACCATATATTTT. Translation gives CASSPSGAPPGNTIYF.

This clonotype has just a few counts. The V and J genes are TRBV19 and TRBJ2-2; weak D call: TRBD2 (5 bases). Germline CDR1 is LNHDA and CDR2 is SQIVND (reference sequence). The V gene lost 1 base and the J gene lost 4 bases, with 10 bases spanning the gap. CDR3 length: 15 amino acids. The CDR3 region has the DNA TGTGCCAGTAGTATAGCCCGGGAAGGCACCGGGGAGCTGTTTTTT. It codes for CASSIAREGTGELFF. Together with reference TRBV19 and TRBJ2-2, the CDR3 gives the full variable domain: DGGITQSPKYLFRKEGQNVTLSCEQNLNHDAMYWYRQDPGQGLRLIYYSQIVNDFQKGDIAEGYSVSREKKESFPLTVTSAQKNPTAFYLCASSIAREGTGELFFGEGSRLTVL.

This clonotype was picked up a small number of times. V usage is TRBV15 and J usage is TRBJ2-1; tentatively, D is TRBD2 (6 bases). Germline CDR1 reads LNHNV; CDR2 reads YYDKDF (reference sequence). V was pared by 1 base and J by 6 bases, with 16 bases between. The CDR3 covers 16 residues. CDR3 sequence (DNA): TGTGCCACCAGCAGAGTTGGGACGGAGGGAGGCAATGAGCAGTTCTTC. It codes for CATSRVGTEGGNEQFF.

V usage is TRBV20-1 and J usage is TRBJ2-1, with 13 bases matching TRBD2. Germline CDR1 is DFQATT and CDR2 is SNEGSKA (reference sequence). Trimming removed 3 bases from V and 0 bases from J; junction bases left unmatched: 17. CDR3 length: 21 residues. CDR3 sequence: CSARVLASGTSGTHSYNEQFF. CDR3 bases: TGCAGTGCTAGGGTTTTGGCGTCTGGGACTAGCGGGACCCACTCCTACAATGAGCAGTTCTTC.

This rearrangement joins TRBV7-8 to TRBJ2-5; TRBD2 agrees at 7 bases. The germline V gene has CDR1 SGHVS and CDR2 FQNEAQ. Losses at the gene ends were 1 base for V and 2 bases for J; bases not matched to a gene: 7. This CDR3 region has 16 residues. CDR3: CASSLVSGAHQETQYF. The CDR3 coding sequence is TGTGCCAGCAGCTTAGTAAGCGGGGCTCATCAAGAGACCCAGTACTTC. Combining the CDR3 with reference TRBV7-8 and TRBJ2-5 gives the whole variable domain GAGVSQSPRYKVAKRGQDVALRCDPISGHVSLFWYQQALGQGPEFLTYFQNEAQLDKSGLPSDRFFAERPEGSVSTLKIQRTQQEDSAVYLCASSLVSGAHQETQYFGPGTRLLVL.

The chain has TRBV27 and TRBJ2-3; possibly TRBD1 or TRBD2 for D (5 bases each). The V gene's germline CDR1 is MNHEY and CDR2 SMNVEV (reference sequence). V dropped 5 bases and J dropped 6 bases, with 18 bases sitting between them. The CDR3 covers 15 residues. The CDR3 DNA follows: TGTGCCAGCAGTCCGGGACCAAAAACCGTGGATACGCAGTATTTT. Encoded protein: CASSPGPKTVDTQYF.

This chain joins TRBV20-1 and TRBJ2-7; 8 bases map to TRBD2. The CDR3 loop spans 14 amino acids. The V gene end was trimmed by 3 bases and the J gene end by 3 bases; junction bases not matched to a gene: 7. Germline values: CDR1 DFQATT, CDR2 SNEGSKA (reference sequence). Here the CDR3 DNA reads TGCAGTGCTAGCGGGGGGGATCGGGGCTACGAGCAGTACTTC. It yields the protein CSASGGDRGYEQYF.

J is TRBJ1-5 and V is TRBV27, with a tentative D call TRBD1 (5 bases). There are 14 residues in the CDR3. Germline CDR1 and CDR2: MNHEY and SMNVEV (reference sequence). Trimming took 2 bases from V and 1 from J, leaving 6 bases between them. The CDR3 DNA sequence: TGTGCCAGCAGTTTAGGGGCGAGCAATCAGCCCCAGCATTTT. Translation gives CASSLGASNQPQHF.

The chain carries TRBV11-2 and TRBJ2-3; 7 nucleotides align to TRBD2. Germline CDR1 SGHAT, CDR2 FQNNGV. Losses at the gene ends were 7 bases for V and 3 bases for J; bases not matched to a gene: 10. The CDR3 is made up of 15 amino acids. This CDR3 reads CASIPWRGKTDTQYF. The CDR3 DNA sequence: TGTGCCAGCATCCCCTGGCGGGGGAAGACAGATACGCAGTATTTT.